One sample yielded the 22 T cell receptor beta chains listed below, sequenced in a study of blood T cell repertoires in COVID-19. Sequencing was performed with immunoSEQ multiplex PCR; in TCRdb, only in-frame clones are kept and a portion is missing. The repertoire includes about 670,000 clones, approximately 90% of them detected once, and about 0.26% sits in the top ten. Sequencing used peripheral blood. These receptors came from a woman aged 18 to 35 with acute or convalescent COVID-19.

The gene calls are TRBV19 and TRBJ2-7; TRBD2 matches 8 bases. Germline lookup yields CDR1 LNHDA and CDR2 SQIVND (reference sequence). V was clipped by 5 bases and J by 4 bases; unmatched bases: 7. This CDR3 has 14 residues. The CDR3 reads CASSGSGGGYEQYF. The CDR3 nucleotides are TGTGCCAGTAGTGGGAGCGGGGGTGGATACGAGCAGTACTTC. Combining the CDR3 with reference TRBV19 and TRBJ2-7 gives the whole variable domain DGGITQSPKYLFRKEGQNVTLSCEQNLNHDAMYWYRQDPGQGLRLIYYSQIVNDFQKGDIAEGYSVSREKKESFPLTVTSAQKNPTAFYLCASSGSGGGYEQYFGPGTRLTVT.

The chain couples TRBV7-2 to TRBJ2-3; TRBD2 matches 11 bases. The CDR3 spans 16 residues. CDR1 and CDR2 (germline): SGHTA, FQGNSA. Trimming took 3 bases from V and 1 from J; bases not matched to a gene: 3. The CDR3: CASSFSGGAGTDTQYF. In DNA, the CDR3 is TGTGCCAGCAGCTTTAGCGGGGGGGCCGGCACAGATACGCAGTATTTT.

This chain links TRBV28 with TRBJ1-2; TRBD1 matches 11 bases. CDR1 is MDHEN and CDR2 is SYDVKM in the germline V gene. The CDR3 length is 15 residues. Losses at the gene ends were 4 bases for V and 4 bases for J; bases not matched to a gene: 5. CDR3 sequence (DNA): TGTGCCAGCAGTTCCCGGGACAGGGGGTCCTATGGCTACACCTTC. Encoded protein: CASSSRDRGSYGYTF.

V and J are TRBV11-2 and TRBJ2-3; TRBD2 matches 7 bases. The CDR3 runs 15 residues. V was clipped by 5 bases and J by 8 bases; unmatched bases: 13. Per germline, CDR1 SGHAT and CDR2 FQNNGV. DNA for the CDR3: TGTGCCAGCAGCCCCCGGGGGAGCGGCGGGGGTACGCAGTATTTT. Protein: CASSPRGSGGGTQYF.

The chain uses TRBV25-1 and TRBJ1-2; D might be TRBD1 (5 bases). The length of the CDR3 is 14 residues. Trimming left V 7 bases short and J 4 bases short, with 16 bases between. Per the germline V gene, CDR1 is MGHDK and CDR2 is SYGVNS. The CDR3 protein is CASTPREGGYGYTF. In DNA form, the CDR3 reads TGTGCCAGCACCCCCAGGGAGGGTGGCTATGGCTACACCTTC.

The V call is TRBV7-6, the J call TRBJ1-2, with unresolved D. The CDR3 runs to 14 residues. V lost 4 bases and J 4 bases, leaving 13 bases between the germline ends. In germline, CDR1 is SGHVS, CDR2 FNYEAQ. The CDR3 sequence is CASSSSASRYGYTF. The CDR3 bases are TGTGCCAGCAGCTCCTCAGCGTCTCGCTATGGCTACACCTTC. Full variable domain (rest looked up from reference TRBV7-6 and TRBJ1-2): GAGVSQSPRYKVTKRGQDVALRCDPISGHVSLYWYRQALGQGPEFLTYFNYEAQQDKSGLPNDRFSAERPEGSISTLTIQRTEQRDSAMYRCASSSSASRYGYTFGSGTRLTVV.

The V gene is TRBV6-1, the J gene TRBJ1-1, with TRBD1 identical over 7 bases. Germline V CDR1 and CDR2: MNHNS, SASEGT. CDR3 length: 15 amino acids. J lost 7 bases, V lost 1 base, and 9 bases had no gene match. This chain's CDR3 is CASSEVQRGRLEAFF. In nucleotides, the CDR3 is TGTGCCAGCAGTGAAGTCCAAAGGGGGCGGCTTGAAGCTTTCTTT.

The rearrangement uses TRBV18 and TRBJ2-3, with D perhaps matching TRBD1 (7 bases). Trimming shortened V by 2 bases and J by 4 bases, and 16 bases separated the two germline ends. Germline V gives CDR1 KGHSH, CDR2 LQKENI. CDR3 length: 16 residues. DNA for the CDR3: TGTGCCAGCTCACCAGTGACAGGGACTCAGGCAGATACGCAGTATTTT. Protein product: CASSPVTGTQADTQYF.

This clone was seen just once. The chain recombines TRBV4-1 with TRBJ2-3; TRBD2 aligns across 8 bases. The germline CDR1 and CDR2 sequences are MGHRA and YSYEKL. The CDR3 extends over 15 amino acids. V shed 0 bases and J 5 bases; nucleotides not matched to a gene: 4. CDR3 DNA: TGCGCCAGCAGCCAAGAAGTGGCGGGAGGAGATACGCAGTATTTT. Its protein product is CASSQEVAGGDTQYF.

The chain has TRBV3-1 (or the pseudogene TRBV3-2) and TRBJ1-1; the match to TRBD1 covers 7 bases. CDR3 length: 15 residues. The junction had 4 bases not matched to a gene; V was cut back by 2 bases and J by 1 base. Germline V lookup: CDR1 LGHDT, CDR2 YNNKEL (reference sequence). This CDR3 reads CASSQRQGPNTEAFF. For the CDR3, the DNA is TGTGCCAGCAGCCAACGACAGGGTCCGAACACTGAAGCTTTCTTT.

The CDR3 DNA is TGTGCCAGCAGCCATCGGGACAGGGTTTCTGGAAACACCATATATTTT. Translating gives CASSHRDRVSGNTIYF. This chain connects TRBV7-2 to TRBJ1-3; 9 bases fit TRBD1. The germline gives CDR1 SGHTA, CDR2 FQGNSA. V lost 5 bases, J lost 1 base, and 6 bases stayed unmatched. CDR3 length: 16 amino acids.

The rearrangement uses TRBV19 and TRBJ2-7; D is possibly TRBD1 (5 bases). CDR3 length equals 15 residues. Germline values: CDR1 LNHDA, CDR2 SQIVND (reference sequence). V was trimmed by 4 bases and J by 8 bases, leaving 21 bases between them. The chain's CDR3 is CASSKGGQGVLKQYF. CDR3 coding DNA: TGTGCCAGTAGTAAGGGTGGACAAGGGGTTCTCAAGCAGTACTTC.

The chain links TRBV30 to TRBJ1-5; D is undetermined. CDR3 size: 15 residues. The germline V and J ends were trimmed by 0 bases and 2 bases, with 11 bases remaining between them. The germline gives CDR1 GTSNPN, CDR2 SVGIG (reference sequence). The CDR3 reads CAWSVRFGGNQPQHF. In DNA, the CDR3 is TGTGCCTGGAGTGTACGGTTTGGAGGCAATCAGCCCCAGCATTTT.

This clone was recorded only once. The CDR3 DNA reads TGTGCCATCAGCCGAGGGACTAGCGGGAACAATGAGCAGTTCTTC. Protein sequence: CAISRGTSGNNEQFF. The chain recombines TRBV10-3 with TRBJ2-1, with TRBD2 identical over 13 bases. The ends lost 6 bases at V and 5 bases at J; junction bases unmatched: 4. Per the germline V gene, CDR1 is ENHRY and CDR2 is SYGVKD. The CDR3 runs 15 residues.

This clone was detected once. The DNA for the CDR3 is TGTGCCAGCACCGGGACAGGGTACAATGAGCAGTTCTTC. This gives the protein CASTGTGYNEQFF. V is TRBV21-1 and J is TRBJ2-1; TRBD1, as called in the table, went unchecked against the DNA. TRBV21-1 is given as a pseudogene. The CDR3 contains 13 residues.

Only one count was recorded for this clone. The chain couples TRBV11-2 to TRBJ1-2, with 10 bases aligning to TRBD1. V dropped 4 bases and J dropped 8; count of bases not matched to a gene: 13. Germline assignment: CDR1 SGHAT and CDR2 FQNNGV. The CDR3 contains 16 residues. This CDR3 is CASSWDPWGQGTGYTF. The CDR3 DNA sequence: TGTGCCAGCAGCTGGGACCCTTGGGGACAGGGGACGGGCTACACCTTC. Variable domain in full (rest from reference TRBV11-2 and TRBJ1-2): EAGVAQSPRYKIIEKRQSVAFWCNPISGHATLYWYQQILGQGPKLLIQFQNNGVVDDSQLPKDRFSAERLKGVDSTLKIQPAKLEDSAVYLCASSWDPWGQGTGYTFGSGTRLTVV.

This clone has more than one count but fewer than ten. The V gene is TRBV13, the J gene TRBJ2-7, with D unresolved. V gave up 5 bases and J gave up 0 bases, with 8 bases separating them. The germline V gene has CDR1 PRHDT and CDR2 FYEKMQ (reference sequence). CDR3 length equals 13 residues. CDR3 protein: CASSPPSSYEQYF. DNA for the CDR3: TGTGCCAGCAGCCCTCCGAGCTCCTACGAGCAGTACTTC.

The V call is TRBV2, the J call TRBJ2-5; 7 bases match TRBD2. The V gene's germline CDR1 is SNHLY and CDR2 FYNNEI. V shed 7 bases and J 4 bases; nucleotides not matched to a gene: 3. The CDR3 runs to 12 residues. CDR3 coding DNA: TGTGCCAGCAACTGGGGGGGAGAGACCCAGTACTTC. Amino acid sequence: CASNWGGETQYF.

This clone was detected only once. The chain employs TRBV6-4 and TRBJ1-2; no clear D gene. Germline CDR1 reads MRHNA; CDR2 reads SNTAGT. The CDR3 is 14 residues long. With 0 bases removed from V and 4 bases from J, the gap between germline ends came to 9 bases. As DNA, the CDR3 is TGTGCCAGCAGTGACTCGGAGCTTGGCTATGGCTACACCTTC. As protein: CASSDSELGYGYTF.

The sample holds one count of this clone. This chain's CDR3 is CASSEAYVGRYF. The DNA of the CDR3 is TGTGCCAGCAGTGAAGCTTACGTGGGCCGGTACTTC. V is TRBV2 and J is TRBJ2-7; no firm D call. The V and J ends lost 0 bases and 12 bases respectively, with 12 bases between them. Looked up from germline, CDR1 is SNHLY and CDR2 is FYNNEI. The CDR3 has 12 amino acids.

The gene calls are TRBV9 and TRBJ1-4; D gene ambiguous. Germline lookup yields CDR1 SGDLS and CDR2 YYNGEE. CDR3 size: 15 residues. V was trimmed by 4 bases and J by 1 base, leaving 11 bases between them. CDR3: CASSLGGGTNEKLFF. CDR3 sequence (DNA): TGTGCCAGCAGCTTAGGAGGAGGAACTAATGAAAAACTGTTTTTT.

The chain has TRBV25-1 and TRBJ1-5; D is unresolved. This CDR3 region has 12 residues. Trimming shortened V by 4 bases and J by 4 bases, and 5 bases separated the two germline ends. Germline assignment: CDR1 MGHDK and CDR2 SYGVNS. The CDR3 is CASSGGNQPQHF. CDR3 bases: TGTGCCAGCAGTGGCGGTAATCAGCCCCAGCATTTT.